These 11 T cell receptor beta chains originate from one sample sequenced in a study of shared clonotypes between healthy human individuals. TCRdb's copy holds only in-frame clones and misses some; the assay was immunoSEQ multiplex PCR. The sample records about 2 million clones, approximately 94% being singletons. It was CD45RO-negative cells, positively selected for CCR7, that made up naive CD8 cells, with terminally differentiated effector memory CD45RA+ cells excluded. The sequenced sample consisted of naive CD8+ T cells sorted from blood. All receptors come from a man younger than 35 in good health.

This chain uses TRBV19 with TRBJ1-1; no definite D call. This CDR3 has 14 residues. The germline V gene encodes CDR1 LNHDA and CDR2 SQIVND (reference sequence). V shed 8 bases and J shed 1 base, with 14 bases lying between them. The CDR3 is CASRRSWGNTEAFF. CDR3 coding DNA: TGTGCCAGTCGTAGATCCTGGGGGAACACTGAAGCTTTCTTT.

The chain employs TRBV6-6 and TRBJ1-1; D uncertain. The CDR3 runs to 16 residues. The V gene's germline CDR1 is MNHNY and CDR2 SVGAGI (reference sequence). Trimming pared 0 bases from V and 6 bases from J, leaving 17 bases between. The CDR3 loop is CASSYSGREGSPEAFF. The CDR3 region has the DNA TGTGCCAGCAGTTACTCGGGGAGGGAAGGAAGTCCTGAAGCTTTCTTT.

V usage is TRBV4-1 and J usage is TRBJ2-2; the match to TRBD2 covers 11 bases. Germline-derived CDR1 and CDR2 are MGHRA and YSYEKL. J lost 0 bases, V lost 1 base, and 7 bases had no gene match. This CDR3 has 19 amino acids. The CDR3 sequence: CASSQGPRLAGPNTGELFF. DNA of the CDR3: TGCGCCAGCAGCCAAGGGCCGCGACTAGCGGGGCCGAACACCGGGGAGCTGTTTTTT.

The chain recombines TRBV4-1 with TRBJ2-7, with D possibly matching TRBD2 (5 bases). The CDR3 covers 15 residues. Trimming took off 1 base at V and 3 bases at J, with 13 bases between the two ends. Germline-derived CDR1 and CDR2 are MGHRA and YSYEKL. The CDR3 sequence is CASSQVVGRGYEQYF. The CDR3 DNA sequence: TGCGCCAGCAGCCAAGTGGTAGGTCGGGGCTACGAGCAGTACTTC.

The J gene is TRBJ2-3, the V gene TRBV4-1, with 10 bases aligning to TRBD2. Per germline, CDR1 MGHRA and CDR2 YSYEKL. This CDR3 spans 16 amino acids. The ends lost 3 bases at V and 5 bases at J; junction bases unmatched: 8. The CDR3 nucleotides read TGCGCCAGCAGCCAGAGATTCCCTAGCGGGGGAGATACGCAGTATTTT. It encodes CASSQRFPSGGDTQYF.

As for this clone: Other DNA sequences of this sample code for an identical CDR3. This chain uses TRBV27 with TRBJ1-3; D not certain. Deletions cut 0 bases from V and 0 bases from J, with 6 bases between. The CDR3 extends over 15 amino acids. Per the germline V gene, CDR1 is MNHEY and CDR2 is SMNVEV (reference sequence). CDR3 protein: CASSLSRTSGNTIYF. The CDR3 bases are TGTGCCAGCAGTTTATCGCGGACCTCTGGAAACACCATATATTTT.

The rearrangement links TRBV19 to TRBJ2-7; D gene ambiguous. The germline gives CDR1 LNHDA, CDR2 SQIVND (reference sequence). Between the trimmed V and J ends, which lost 5 bases and 2 bases, there was a span of 13 bases. The CDR3 extends over 14 amino acids. The CDR3 protein is CASSPRTQAYEQYF. CDR3 bases: TGTGCCAGTAGTCCCCGGACCCAAGCCTACGAGCAGTACTTC.

For this clone: The sample holds other DNA sequences that translate to the same CDR3. The chain recombines TRBV6-1 with TRBJ2-7; no definite D call. Germline CDR1 MNHNS, CDR2 SASEGT. Trimming took off 9 bases at V and 0 bases at J, with 9 bases between the two ends. CDR3 length: 12 amino acids. Here the CDR3 DNA reads TGTGCCAGTACATGGAGCTCCTACGAGCAGTACTTC. This encodes CASTWSSYEQYF.

This chain joins TRBV4-2 and TRBJ1-4; 10 bases are a match to TRBD1. In germline, CDR1 is LGHNA, CDR2 YNFKEQ. Trimming cost V 4 bases and J 12 bases; bases outside gene matches: 14. The CDR3 spans 16 residues. DNA of the CDR3: TGTGCCAGCAGCCTCTCTCCCGGGACAGGGGACGCGGAACTGTTTTTT. Its translation: CASSLSPGTGDAELFF.

CDR3 bases: TGCGCCAGCAGCCAAGGGACAGGGGCCGAGCAGTACTTC. The encoded protein is CASSQGTGAEQYF. This sequence joins TRBV4-1 and TRBJ2-7; the match to TRBD1 covers 9 bases. This CDR3 contains 13 residues. Germline CDR1 and CDR2: MGHRA and YSYEKL. After removal of 1 base from V and 6 bases from J, the junction contained 1 base not matched to a gene.

CDR3 coding DNA: TGTGCCAGCAGCAGGGGACTAGCGGGAGAAGGCTCCTACGAGCAGTACTTC. Translation gives CASSRGLAGEGSYEQYF. The V gene is TRBV7-9, the J gene TRBJ2-7; 14 bases fit TRBD2. Trimming removed 5 bases from V and 0 bases from J; junction bases left unmatched: 6. The germline V gene has CDR1 SEHNR and CDR2 FQNEAQ (reference sequence). The CDR3 consists of 17 residues. Full variable domain (outside the CDR3, taken from reference TRBV7-9 and TRBJ2-7): DTGVSQNPRHKITKRGQNVTFRCDPISEHNRLYWYRQTLGQGPEFLTYFQNEAQLEKSRLLSDRFSAERPKGSFSTLEIQRTEQGDSAMYLCASSRGLAGEGSYEQYFGPGTRLTVT.